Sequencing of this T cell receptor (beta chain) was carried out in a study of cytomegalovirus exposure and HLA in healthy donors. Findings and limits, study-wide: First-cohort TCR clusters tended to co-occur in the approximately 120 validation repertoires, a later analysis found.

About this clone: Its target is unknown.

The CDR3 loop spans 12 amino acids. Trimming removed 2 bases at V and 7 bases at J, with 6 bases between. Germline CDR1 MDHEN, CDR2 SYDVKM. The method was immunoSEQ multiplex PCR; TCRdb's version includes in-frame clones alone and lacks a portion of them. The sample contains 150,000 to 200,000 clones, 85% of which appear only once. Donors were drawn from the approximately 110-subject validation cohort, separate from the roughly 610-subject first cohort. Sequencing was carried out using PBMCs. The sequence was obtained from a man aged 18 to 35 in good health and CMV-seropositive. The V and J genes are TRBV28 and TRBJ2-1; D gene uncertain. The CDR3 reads CASSLGPNEQFF. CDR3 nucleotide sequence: TGTGCCAGCAGTTTAGGGCCAAATGAGCAGTTCTTC.